This TCR beta chain was sequenced during a study of T cell changes during pregnancy in multiple sclerosis. Germline values: CDR1 SGHNT, CDR2 YYREEE (reference sequence). The CDR3 length is 15 residues. The germline V and J ends were trimmed by 2 bases and 7 bases, with 17 bases remaining between them. Method: immunoSEQ multiplex PCR; TCRdb's copy keeps in-frame clones and lacks some. Altogether around 45,000 clones are present, more than 80% being singletons, with the ten largest covering about 0.7%. V and J are TRBV5-4 and TRBJ2-3; TRBD1 might be the D (7 bases). Sequencing used CD4+ T cells from peripheral blood mononuclear cells, obtained before pregnancy. This TCR was recovered from a female donor with multiple sclerosis, enrolled in a pregnancy study. In nucleotides, the CDR3 is TGTGCCAGCAGCTTAGACAGGGCGCGGGGTAATACGCAGTATTTT. Encoded protein: CASSLDRARGNTQYF.